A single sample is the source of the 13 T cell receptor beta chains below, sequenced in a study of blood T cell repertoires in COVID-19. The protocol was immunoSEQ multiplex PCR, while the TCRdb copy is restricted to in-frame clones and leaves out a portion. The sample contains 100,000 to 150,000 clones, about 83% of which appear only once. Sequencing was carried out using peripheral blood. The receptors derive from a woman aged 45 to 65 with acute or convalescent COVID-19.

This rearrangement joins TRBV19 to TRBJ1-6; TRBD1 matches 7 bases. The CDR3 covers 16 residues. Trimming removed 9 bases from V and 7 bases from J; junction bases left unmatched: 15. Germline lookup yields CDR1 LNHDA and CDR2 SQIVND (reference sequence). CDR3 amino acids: CASSFSETGRNSPLHF. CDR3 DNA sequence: TGTGCCAGCTCATTCTCAGAGACAGGGAGGAATTCACCCCTCCACTTT.

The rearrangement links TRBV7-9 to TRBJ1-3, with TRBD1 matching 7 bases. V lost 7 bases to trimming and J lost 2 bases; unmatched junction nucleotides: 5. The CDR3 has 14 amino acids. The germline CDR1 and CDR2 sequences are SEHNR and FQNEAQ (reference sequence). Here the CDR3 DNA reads TGTGCCAGCACCTCCGACAGGGCTGGAAACACCATATATTTT. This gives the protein CASTSDRAGNTIYF.

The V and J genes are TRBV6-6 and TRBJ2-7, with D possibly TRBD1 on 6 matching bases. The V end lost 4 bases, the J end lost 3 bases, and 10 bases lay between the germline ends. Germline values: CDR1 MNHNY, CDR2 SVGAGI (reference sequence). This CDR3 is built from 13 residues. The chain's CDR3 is CASSSRDNYEQYF. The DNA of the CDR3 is TGTGCCAGCAGTTCCCGGGACAACTACGAGCAGTACTTC.

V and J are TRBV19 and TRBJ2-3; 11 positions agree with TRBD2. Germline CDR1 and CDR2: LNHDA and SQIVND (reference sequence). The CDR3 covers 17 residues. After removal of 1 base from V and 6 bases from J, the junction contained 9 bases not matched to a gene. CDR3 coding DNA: TGTGCCAGTAGTATAGGGCCTAGACTAGCGGGAACGGATACGCAGTATTTT. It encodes CASSIGPRLAGTDTQYF. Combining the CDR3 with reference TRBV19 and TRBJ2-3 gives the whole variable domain DGGITQSPKYLFRKEGQNVTLSCEQNLNHDAMYWYRQDPGQGLRLIYYSQIVNDFQKGDIAEGYSVSREKKESFPLTVTSAQKNPTAFYLCASSIGPRLAGTDTQYFGPGTRLTVL.

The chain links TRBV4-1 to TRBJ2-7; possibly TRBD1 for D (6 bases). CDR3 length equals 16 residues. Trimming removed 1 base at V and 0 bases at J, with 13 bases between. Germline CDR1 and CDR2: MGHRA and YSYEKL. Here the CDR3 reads CASSQGGQRRSYEQYF. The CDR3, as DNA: TGCGCCAGCAGCCAAGGCGGACAGCGTCGCTCCTACGAGCAGTACTTC.

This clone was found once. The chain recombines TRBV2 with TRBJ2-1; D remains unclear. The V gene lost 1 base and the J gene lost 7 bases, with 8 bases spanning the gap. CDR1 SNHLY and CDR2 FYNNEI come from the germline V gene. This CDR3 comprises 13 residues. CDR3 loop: CASSEDDGNEQFF. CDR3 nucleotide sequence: TGTGCCAGCAGTGAAGACGACGGGAATGAGCAGTTCTTC.

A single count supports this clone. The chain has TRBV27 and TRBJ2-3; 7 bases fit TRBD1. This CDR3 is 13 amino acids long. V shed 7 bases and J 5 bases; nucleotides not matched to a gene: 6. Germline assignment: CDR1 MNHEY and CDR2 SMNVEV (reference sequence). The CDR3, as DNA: TGTGCCAGCACCGAGGGGGCGCAAGATACGCAGTATTTT. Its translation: CASTEGAQDTQYF.

This CDR3 reads CSPRVRLAGGLGTDTQYF. The DNA of the CDR3 is TGCAGCCCCCGGGTGAGGCTAGCGGGAGGGCTGGGCACAGATACGCAGTATTTT. V usage is TRBV29-1 and J usage is TRBJ2-3; 12 nucleotides line up with TRBD2. The CDR3 covers 18 residues. Losses at the gene ends were 8 bases for V and 1 base for J; bases not matched to a gene: 16. Germline loops: CDR1 SQVTM, CDR2 ANQGSEA.

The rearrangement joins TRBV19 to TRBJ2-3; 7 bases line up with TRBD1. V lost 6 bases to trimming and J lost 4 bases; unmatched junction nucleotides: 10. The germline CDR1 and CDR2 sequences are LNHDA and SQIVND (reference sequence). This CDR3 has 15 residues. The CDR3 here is CASRRQGFGADTQYF. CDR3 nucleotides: TGTGCCAGTAGGCGACAGGGTTTCGGGGCAGATACGCAGTATTTT.

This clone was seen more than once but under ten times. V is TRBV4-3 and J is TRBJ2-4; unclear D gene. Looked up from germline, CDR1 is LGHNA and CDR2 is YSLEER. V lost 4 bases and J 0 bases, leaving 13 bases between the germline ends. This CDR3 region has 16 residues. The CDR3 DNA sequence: TGCGCCAGCAGCCCCCAGGATCTTCTAGCCAAAAACATTCAGTACTTC. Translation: CASSPQDLLAKNIQYF.

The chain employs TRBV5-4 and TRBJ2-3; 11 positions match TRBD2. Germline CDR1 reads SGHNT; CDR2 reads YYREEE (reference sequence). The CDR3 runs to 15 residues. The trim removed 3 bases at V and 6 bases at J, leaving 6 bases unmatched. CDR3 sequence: CASSSGLAGRDTQYF. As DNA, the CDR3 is TGTGCCAGCAGCTCTGGACTAGCGGGTAGGGATACGCAGTATTTT.

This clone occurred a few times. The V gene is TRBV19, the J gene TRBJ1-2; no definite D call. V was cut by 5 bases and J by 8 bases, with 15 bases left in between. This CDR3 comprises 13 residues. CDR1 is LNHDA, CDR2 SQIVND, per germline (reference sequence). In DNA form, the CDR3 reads TGTGCCAGTAGTTACCGGGATTTCGGAGGCTACACCTTC. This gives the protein CASSYRDFGGYTF. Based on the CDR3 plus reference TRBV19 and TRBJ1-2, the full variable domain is DGGITQSPKYLFRKEGQNVTLSCEQNLNHDAMYWYRQDPGQGLRLIYYSQIVNDFQKGDIAEGYSVSREKKESFPLTVTSAQKNPTAFYLCASSYRDFGGYTFGSGTRLTVV.

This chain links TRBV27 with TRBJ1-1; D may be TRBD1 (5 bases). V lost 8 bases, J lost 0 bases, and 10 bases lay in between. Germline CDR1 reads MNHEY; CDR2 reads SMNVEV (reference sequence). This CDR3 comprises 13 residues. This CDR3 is CASGRQLNTEAFF. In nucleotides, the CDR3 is TGTGCCAGCGGCAGACAGTTGAACACTGAAGCTTTCTTT.